The 9 T cell receptor beta chains below were found in one sample sequenced in a study of CD8+ T cells in alopecia areata. RNA was isolated and reverse transcribed to cDNA, the sequencing template. Sequenced by immunoSEQ multiplex PCR; TCRdb stores in-frame clones only, minus some. Among about 200,000 clones, 56% were seen once, and the ten largest hold roughly 5.3%. Specimen: CD8+ T cells sorted from blood. These receptors came from a human donor in good health.

CDR3: CASSLGGADGYTF. For the CDR3, the DNA is TGCGCCAGCAGCTTGGGAGGGGCCGATGGCTACACCTTC. J is TRBJ1-2 and V is TRBV5-1; possible D gene TRBD1, 5 bases. The CDR3 runs 13 residues. Germline V gene data show CDR1 as SGHRS and CDR2 as YFSETQ. With 0 bases removed from V and 6 bases from J, the gap between germline ends came to 9 bases.

The chain couples TRBV9 to TRBJ1-4, with no clear D. Trimming left V 4 bases short and J 3 bases short, with 7 bases between. The CDR3 length is 13 residues. Germline CDR1 reads SGDLS; CDR2 reads YYNGEE. This CDR3 reads CASSPLANEKLFF. CDR3 in DNA: TGTGCCAGCAGCCCCTTGGCTAATGAAAAACTGTTTTTT.

This clone counts as medium-sized. The J gene is TRBJ2-1, the V gene TRBV27, with D perhaps matching TRBD2 (6 bases). V dropped 5 bases and J dropped 6 bases, with 17 bases sitting between them. Germline CDR1 MNHEY, CDR2 SMNVEV (reference sequence). The CDR3 contains 15 residues. The CDR3 sequence: CASSIRDSALNEQFF. Here the CDR3 DNA reads TGTGCCAGCAGTATACGGGACTCAGCCCTCAATGAGCAGTTCTTC.

This clone was counted between two and nine times. DNA for the CDR3: TGCAGCGTCCAGGGACCCTCAGCCTACGAGCAGTACTTC. Translating it yields CSVQGPSAYEQYF. The chain employs TRBV29-1 and TRBJ2-7; D might be TRBD1 or TRBD2, each matching 5 bases. CDR1 and CDR2 (germline): SQVTM, ANQGSEA. The CDR3 totals 13 residues. V lost 6 bases and J lost 2, with 14 bases in between.

The V and J genes are TRBV27 and TRBJ1-5; weak D call: TRBD1 (5 bases). Germline CDR1 is MNHEY and CDR2 is SMNVEV (reference sequence). Trimming stripped 3 bases from V and 7 bases from J, with 13 bases between. There are 14 residues in the CDR3. CDR3 protein: CASSLTVRGQPQHF. For the CDR3, the DNA is TGTGCCAGCAGTTTGACAGTCCGGGGCCAGCCCCAGCATTTT.

CDR3: CASRPDILFADGYTF. The DNA of the CDR3 is TGTGCCAGCAGACCGGACATTTTGTTCGCCGATGGCTACACCTTC. This chain connects TRBV6-5 to TRBJ1-2; the D gene is possibly TRBD1 (5 bases). Deletions cut 6 bases from V and 6 bases from J, with 20 bases between. The CDR3 consists of 15 residues. Germline CDR1 MNHEY, CDR2 SVGAGI.

This chain connects TRBV11-2 to TRBJ2-1; TRBD2 matches at 10 bases. The CDR3 contains 15 residues. Germline CDR1 is SGHAT and CDR2 is FQNNGV. V lost 2 bases, J lost 5 bases, and 3 bases stayed unmatched. The CDR3 bases are TGTGCCAGCAGCTTAAATAGCGGGGGGAACAATGAGCAGTTCTTC. Its translation is CASSLNSGGNNEQFF. Full variable domain (outside the CDR3, taken from reference TRBV11-2 and TRBJ2-1): EAGVAQSPRYKIIEKRQSVAFWCNPISGHATLYWYQQILGQGPKLLIQFQNNGVVDDSQLPKDRFSAERLKGVDSTLKIQPAKLEDSAVYLCASSLNSGGNNEQFFGPGTRLTVL.

The rearrangement links TRBV29-1 to TRBJ2-1; TRBD1 might be the D (5 bases). Germline V CDR1 and CDR2: SQVTM, ANQGSEA. The V end was cut by 3 bases, the J end by 0 bases, with 18 bases between. The CDR3 has 17 amino acids. CDR3 nucleotides: TGCAGCGTTGATGGGCAGGGCCTCATTAGCTCCTACAATGAGCAGTTCTTC. Protein: CSVDGQGLISSYNEQFF.

Worth noting for this clone: The sample carries other DNA sequences with the same CDR3. The chain links TRBV19 to TRBJ2-7; maybe TRBD2 (6 bases). The CDR3 spans 12 residues. V lost 5 bases to trimming and J lost 3 bases, with 8 bases between them. Looked up from germline, CDR1 is LNHDA and CDR2 is SQIVND (reference sequence). The CDR3 DNA is TGTGCCAGTAGTCCCGGGGGCTACGAGCAGTACTTC. The encoded protein is CASSPGGYEQYF. Full variable domain (remainder filled in from reference TRBV19 and TRBJ2-7): DGGITQSPKYLFRKEGQNVTLSCEQNLNHDAMYWYRQDPGQGLRLIYYSQIVNDFQKGDIAEGYSVSREKKESFPLTVTSAQKNPTAFYLCASSPGGYEQYFGPGTRLTVT.